Shown below are 2 T cell receptor beta chains from a single sample sequenced in a study of human T cells and chemical hapten exposure. Time point indicated: pre-sensitization, week 0. Treatment reported: therapeutic diphenylcyclopropenone sensitization with weekly scalp DPC. One entry per CDR3 protein results from TCRdb running MiXCR on the RACE reads. The repertoire holds about 110,000 distinct CDR3 sequences, with around 10% as singletons. Material: whole blood, obtained in connection with sensitization to the hapten diphenylcyclopropenone (DPC). The receptors were gathered from a woman aged 50 to 60 with alopecia areata. Some clones in this sample may be carry-over from other donors' samples.

The chain is built from TRBV7-6 and TRBJ2-1, with TRBD1 as a possible D gene (5 bases). The ends were cut back, 5 bases at V and 5 bases at J, with 10 bases in the middle. Germline V gene data show CDR1 as SGHVS and CDR2 as FNYEAQ. This CDR3 is built from 13 residues. As DNA, the CDR3 is TGTGCCAGCAGCAATGACAGAAACAATGAGCAGTTCTTC. Protein: CASSNDRNNEQFF.

The chain is built from TRBV29-1 and TRBJ1-4; no definite D call. Germline values: CDR1 SQVTM, CDR2 ANQGSEA. The CDR3 covers 12 residues. Trimming cost V 4 bases and J 8 bases, with 11 bases left between them. In DNA form, the CDR3 reads TGCAGCGTTGGTGGTGGCGGGGAAAAACTGTTTTTT. Translated: CSVGGGGEKLFF.